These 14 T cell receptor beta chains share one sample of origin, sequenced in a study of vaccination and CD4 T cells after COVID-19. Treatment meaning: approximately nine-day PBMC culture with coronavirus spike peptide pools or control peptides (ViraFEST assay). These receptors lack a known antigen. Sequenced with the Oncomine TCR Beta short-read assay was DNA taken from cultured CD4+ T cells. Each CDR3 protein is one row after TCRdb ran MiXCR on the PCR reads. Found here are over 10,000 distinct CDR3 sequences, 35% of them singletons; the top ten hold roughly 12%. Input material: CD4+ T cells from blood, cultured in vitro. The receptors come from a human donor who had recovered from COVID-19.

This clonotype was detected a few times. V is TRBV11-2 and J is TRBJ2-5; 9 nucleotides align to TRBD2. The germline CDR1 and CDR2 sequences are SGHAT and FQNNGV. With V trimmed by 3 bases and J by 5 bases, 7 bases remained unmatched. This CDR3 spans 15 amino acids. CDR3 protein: CASSFSGSRLETQYF. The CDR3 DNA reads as TGTGCCAGCAGCTTTAGCGGGAGTAGATTGGAGACCCAGTACTTC.

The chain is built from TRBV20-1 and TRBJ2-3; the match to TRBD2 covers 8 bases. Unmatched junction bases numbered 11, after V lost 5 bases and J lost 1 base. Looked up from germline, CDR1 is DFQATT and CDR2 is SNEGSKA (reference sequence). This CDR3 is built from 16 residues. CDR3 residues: CSARGRPGRRTDTQYF. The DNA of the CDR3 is TGCAGTGCTCGCGGGAGGCCCGGCAGGCGCACAGATACGCAGTATTTT.

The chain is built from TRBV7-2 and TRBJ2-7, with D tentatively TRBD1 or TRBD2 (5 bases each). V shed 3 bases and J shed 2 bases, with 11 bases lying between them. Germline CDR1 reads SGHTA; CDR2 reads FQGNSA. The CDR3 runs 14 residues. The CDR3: CASSFSWGPYEQYF. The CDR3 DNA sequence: TGTGCCAGCAGCTTCTCGTGGGGACCCTACGAGCAGTACTTC.

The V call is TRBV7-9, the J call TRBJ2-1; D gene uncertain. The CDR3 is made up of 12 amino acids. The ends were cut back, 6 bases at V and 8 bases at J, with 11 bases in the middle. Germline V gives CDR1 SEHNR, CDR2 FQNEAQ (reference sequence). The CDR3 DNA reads TGTGCCAGCAGAAGAGAACGGGATGAGCAGTTCTTC. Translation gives CASRRERDEQFF.

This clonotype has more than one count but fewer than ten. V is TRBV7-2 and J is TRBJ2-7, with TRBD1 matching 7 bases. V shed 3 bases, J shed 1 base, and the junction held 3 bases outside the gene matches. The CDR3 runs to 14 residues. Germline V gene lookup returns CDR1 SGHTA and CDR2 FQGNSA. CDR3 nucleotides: TGTGCCAGCAGCTTTTGGGACAGTTCCTACGAGCAGTACTTC. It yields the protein CASSFWDSSYEQYF.

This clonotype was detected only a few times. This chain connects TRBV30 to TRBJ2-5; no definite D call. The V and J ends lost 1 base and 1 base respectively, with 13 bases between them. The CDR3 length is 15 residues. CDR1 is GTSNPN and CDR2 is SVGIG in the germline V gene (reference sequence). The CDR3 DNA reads TGTGCCTGGAGTGCTTTGGACCGAATCCAAGAGACCCAGTACTTC. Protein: CAWSALDRIQETQYF.

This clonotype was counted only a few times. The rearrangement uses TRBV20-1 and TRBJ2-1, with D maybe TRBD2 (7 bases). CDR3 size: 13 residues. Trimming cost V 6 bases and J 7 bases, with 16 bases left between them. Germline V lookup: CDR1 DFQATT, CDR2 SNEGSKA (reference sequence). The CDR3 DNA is TGCAGTGCCCGGCGGGGGCAAGGAAATGAGCAGTTCTTC. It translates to CSARRGQGNEQFF.

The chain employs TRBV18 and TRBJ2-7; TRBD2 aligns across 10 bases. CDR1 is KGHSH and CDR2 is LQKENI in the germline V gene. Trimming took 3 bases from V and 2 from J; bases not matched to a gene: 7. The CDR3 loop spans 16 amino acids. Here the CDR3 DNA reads TGTGCCAGCTCACCCTCTACTAGCGGGGCCACCTACGAGCAGTACTTC. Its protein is CASSPSTSGATYEQYF.

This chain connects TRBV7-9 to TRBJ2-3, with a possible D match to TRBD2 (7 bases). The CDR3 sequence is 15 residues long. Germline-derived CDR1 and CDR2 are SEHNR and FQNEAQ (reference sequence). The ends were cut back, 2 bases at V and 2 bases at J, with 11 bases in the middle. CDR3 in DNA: TGTGCCAGCAGCTTATTCGGGGGGCCCACAGATACGCAGTATTTT. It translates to CASSLFGGPTDTQYF.

The CDR3 nucleotides are TGTGCCAGCACCCCCTCAGGCTACGAGCAGTACTTC. It encodes CASTPSGYEQYF. The chain employs TRBV2 and TRBJ2-7; no firm D call. In germline, CDR1 is SNHLY, CDR2 FYNNEI. The CDR3 loop spans 12 amino acids. Trimming took 7 bases from V and 3 from J, leaving 10 bases between them.

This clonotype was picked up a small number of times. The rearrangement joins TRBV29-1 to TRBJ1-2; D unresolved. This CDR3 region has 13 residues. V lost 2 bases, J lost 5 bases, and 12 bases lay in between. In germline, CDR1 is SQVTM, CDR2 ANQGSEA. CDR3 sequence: CSVELSARYGYTF. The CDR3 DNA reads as TGCAGCGTTGAACTGTCCGCTAGATATGGCTACACCTTC. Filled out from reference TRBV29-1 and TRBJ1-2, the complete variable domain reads SAVISQKPSRDICQRGTSLTIQCQVDSQVTMMFWYRQQPGQSLTLIATANQGSEATYESGFVIDKFPISRPNLTFSTLTVSNMSPEDSSIYLCSVELSARYGYTFGSGTRLTVV.

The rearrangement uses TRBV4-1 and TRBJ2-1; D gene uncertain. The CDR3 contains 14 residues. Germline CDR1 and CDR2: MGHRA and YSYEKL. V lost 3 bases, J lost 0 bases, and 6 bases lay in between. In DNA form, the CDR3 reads TGCGCCAGCAGCCATTTGTACTCCTACAATGAGCAGTTCTTC. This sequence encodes CASSHLYSYNEQFF.

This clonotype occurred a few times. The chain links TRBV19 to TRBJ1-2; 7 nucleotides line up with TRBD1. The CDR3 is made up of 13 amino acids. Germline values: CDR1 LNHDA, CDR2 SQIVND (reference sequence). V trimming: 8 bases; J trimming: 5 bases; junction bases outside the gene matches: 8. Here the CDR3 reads CASGTGTVYGYTF. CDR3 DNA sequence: TGTGCCAGTGGAACCGGGACAGTATATGGCTACACCTTC.

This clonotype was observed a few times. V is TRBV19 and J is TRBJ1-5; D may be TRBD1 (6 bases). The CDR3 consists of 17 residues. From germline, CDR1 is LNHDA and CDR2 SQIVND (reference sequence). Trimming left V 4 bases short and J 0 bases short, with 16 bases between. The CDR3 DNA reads TGTGCCAGTAGTAGAACCGGGACACCCTATAGCAATCAGCCCCAGCATTTT. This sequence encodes CASSRTGTPYSNQPQHF.